Described below is a single T cell receptor beta chain sequence and its context. Its antigen remains unidentified. This sample was included in a study of T cells in localized non-small cell lung cancer. The germline V and J ends were trimmed by 1 base and 0 bases, with 6 bases remaining between them. The germline V gene encodes CDR1 SGHVS and CDR2 FQNEAQ. The CDR3 length is 14 residues. Study findings and constraints: Heterogeneity cannot be ruled out, as sequencing used one tumor region only. A raised T cell density in blood coincided with lengthier overall survival.

Assay used: immunoSEQ multiplex PCR; TCRdb lists only in-frame clones, some missing. The sample has 12,000 or so clones; around 83% are singletons. V usage is TRBV7-8 and J usage is TRBJ1-1; D is unresolved. Sequenced here: peripheral blood, sampled before any cancer treatment. The source of this sequence is a male donor aged 60 or older with stage I lung adenocarcinoma. In DNA, the CDR3 is TGTGCCAGCAGCTTAGGGCGGCTGAACACTGAAGCTTTCTTT. Translated, it gives CASSLGRLNTEAFF.